The sequence of this T cell receptor beta chain was determined in a study of glioma-infiltrating T cells. Trimming removed 5 bases at V and 9 bases at J, with 20 bases between. This CDR3 is built from 14 residues. Per the germline V gene, CDR1 is SGHAT and CDR2 is FQNNGV. Points from the study as a whole: Tissue-blood divergence was below expectation in non-neoplastic patients, above in gliomas. CDR3 overlap between tissue and blood was very small.

TCR alpha and beta CDR3 regions were amplified from RNA using iRepertoire nested multiplex PCR. One-step reverse transcription and amplification started from about 100-400 ng of tissue mRNA or PBMC total RNA. TCRdb recomputed calls from the multiplex PCR reads with MiXCR, one row per CDR3 protein. The data show about 200,000 distinct CDR3 sequences, over 30% seen once. For this clonotype: Antigen unknown.

The sequencing sample was made of glioma tissue, nonneoplastic brain tissue, or PBMCs (not recorded which). The sequence was obtained from a human donor with low-grade glioma or glioblastoma, undergoing nonglioma brain surgery, or in good health (not recorded which). The rearrangement joins TRBV11-2 to TRBJ2-7, with D possibly matching TRBD2 (6 bases). The CDR3 sequence is CASSPETRRDRQYF. In nucleotides, the CDR3 is TGTGCCAGCAGCCCCGAGACTAGGCGGGATAGGCAGTACTTC.